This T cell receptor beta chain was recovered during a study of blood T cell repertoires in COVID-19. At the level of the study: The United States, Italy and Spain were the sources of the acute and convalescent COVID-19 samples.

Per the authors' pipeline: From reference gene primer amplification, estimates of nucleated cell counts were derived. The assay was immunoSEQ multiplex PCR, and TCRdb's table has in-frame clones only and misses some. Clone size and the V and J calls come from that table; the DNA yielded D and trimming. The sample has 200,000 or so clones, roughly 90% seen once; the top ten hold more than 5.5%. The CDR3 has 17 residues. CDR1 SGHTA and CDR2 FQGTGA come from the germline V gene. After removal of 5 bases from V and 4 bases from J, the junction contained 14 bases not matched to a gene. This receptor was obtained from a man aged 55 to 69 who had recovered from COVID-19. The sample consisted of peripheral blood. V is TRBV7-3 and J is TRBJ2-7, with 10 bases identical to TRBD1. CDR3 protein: CASSADRGHPSRYEQYF. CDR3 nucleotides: TGTGCCAGCAGCGCCGACAGGGGGCATCCTTCACGGTACGAGCAGTACTTC.